This passage covers 21 T cell receptor beta chains from one sample sequenced in a study of vaccination and CD4 T cells after COVID-19. The antigens for these receptors are not known. Treatment: approximately nine-day PBMC culture with coronavirus spike peptide pools or control peptides (ViraFEST assay). Oncomine TCR Beta short-read sequencing was applied to DNA from cultured CD4+ T cells. One entry per CDR3 protein results from TCRdb running MiXCR on the PCR reads. The sample lists 15,000 or so distinct CDR3 sequences, approximately 51% occurring once. The source material was cultured CD4+ T cells from blood, sampled after SARS-CoV-2 vaccination. The receptors were gathered from a human donor with COVID-19.

The V and J genes are TRBV20-1 and TRBJ2-7, with 9 bases lining up with TRBD1. The ends lost 0 bases at V and 7 bases at J; junction bases unmatched: 13. The CDR3 contains 16 residues. Germline assignment: CDR1 DFQATT and CDR2 SNEGSKA (reference sequence). The CDR3 sequence: CSARDARTGVLGEQYF. The DNA for the CDR3 is TGCAGTGCTAGAGATGCGAGGACAGGGGTCTTGGGAGAGCAGTACTTC.

This clonotype was counted a few times. The J gene is TRBJ1-1, the V gene TRBV6-1; D might be TRBD1 (5 bases). Trimming stripped 7 bases from V and 0 bases from J, with 21 bases between. Per germline, CDR1 MNHNS and CDR2 SASEGT. The CDR3 is 17 residues long. Here the CDR3 DNA reads TGTGCCAGCACCAAGGGGACCTTCGACTTCATGAACACTGAAGCTTTCTTT. This encodes CASTKGTFDFMNTEAFF.

This sequence joins TRBV27 and TRBJ1-2; weak D call: TRBD1 (6 bases). The V gene's germline CDR1 is MNHEY and CDR2 SMNVEV (reference sequence). The CDR3 contains 15 residues. V dropped 3 bases and J dropped 2 bases, with 13 bases sitting between them. The DNA for the CDR3 is TGTGCCAGCAGTTTTCAGGGGACCTTAAACTATGGCTACACCTTC. Translated, it gives CASSFQGTLNYGYTF.

The chain links TRBV5-1 to TRBJ2-7; D is ambiguous. The germline gives CDR1 SGHRS, CDR2 YFSETQ. Trimming pared 4 bases from V and 3 bases from J, leaving 11 bases between. The CDR3 extends over 13 amino acids. This CDR3 is CASSPAGRYEQYF. In DNA, the CDR3 is TGCGCCAGCAGCCCGGCCGGCCGCTACGAGCAGTACTTC.

The chain employs TRBV20-1 and TRBJ2-4; 10 nucleotides align to TRBD2. The V segment lost 1 base and the J segment 1 base; nucleotides outside the gene matches: 4. CDR1 is DFQATT, CDR2 SNEGSKA, per germline (reference sequence). The CDR3 is made up of 16 amino acids. The CDR3: CSARAPGLAAKNIQYF. The CDR3 nucleotides are TGCAGTGCTAGAGCCCCGGGACTAGCGGCCAAAAACATTCAGTACTTC.

The CDR3 nucleotides are TGTGCCAGCGGAGGGGGCGGTGAAGCTTTCTTT. This encodes CASGGGGEAFF. This chain uses TRBV2 with TRBJ1-1, with TRBD1 identical over 7 bases. CDR3 length: 11 amino acids. The junction had 4 bases not matched to a gene; V was cut back by 8 bases and J by 7 bases. Per the germline V gene, CDR1 is SNHLY and CDR2 is FYNNEI.

V and J are TRBV18 and TRBJ1-2; 7 bases agree with TRBD1. This CDR3 region has 16 residues. Trimming at V came to 3 bases and at J to 4 bases, leaving 11 bases not matched to a gene. The germline V gene encodes CDR1 KGHSH and CDR2 LQKENI. In nucleotides, the CDR3 is TGTGCCAGCTCACCCCTAGAAACGACAGGGTCCTATGGCTACACCTTC. This sequence encodes CASSPLETTGSYGYTF.

The table lists this clonotype with a few counts. The V and J genes are TRBV6-1 and TRBJ1-1; 7 nucleotides line up with TRBD1. The junction had 13 bases not matched to a gene; V was cut back by 6 bases and J by 6 bases. The germline V gene encodes CDR1 MNHNS and CDR2 SASEGT. CDR3 length equals 15 residues. The CDR3 DNA follows: TGTGCCAGCAGCAGAGACAGGGCCCAATTGGCTGAAGCTTTCTTT. It yields the protein CASSRDRAQLAEAFF.

The rearrangement joins TRBV6-5 to TRBJ1-1; D gene uncertain. The germline V gene encodes CDR1 MNHEY and CDR2 SVGAGI. The V and J ends lost 2 bases and 1 base respectively, with 5 bases between them. CDR3 length: 13 residues. The CDR3 reads CASSYPGNTEAFF. The CDR3 DNA is TGTGCCAGCAGTTACCCAGGGAACACTGAAGCTTTCTTT.

This CDR3 is CASSYSSGVPEAFF. Here the CDR3 DNA reads TGTGCCAGCAGTTACTCATCAGGGGTCCCTGAAGCTTTCTTT. The chain employs TRBV6-2 or TRBV6-3 and TRBJ1-1; D possibly corresponds to TRBD1 (6 bases). The CDR3 spans 14 residues. The germline V gene encodes CDR1 MNHEY and CDR2 SVGEGT. V was shortened by 0 bases and J by 6 bases, with 11 bases between the two germline ends.

The V call is TRBV7-2, the J call TRBJ2-5, with a weak D call TRBD1 (5 bases). Germline V CDR1 and CDR2: SGHTA, FQGNSA. The CDR3 has 13 amino acids. With 4 bases removed from V and 2 bases from J, the gap between germline ends came to 8 bases. The CDR3 here is CASSWGPQETQYF. Written as DNA, the CDR3 is TGTGCCAGCAGCTGGGGCCCGCAAGAGACCCAGTACTTC.

This chain uses TRBV7-2 with TRBJ1-2; TRBD1 agrees at 7 bases. This CDR3 spans 15 amino acids. Per the germline V gene, CDR1 is SGHTA and CDR2 is FQGNSA. V trimming: 5 bases; J trimming: 7 bases; junction bases outside the gene matches: 13. CDR3 in amino acids: CASSVSLQGYGGYTF. The CDR3 DNA follows: TGTGCCAGCAGCGTCTCCTTACAGGGGTACGGTGGCTACACCTTC.

This clonotype was detected only a few times. The V and J genes are TRBV5-1 and TRBJ1-1; a weak D match, TRBD1 (6 bases). V lost 6 bases and J lost 1, with 22 bases in between. Germline V CDR1 and CDR2: SGHRS, YFSETQ. The CDR3 is 17 residues long. The CDR3, as DNA: TGCGCCAGCACCGAATCAGGAGGGGGAAGGGGGAACACTGAAGCTTTCTTT. Translated: CASTESGGGRGNTEAFF.

The rearrangement uses TRBV19 and TRBJ1-1; D possibly corresponds to TRBD1 (5 bases). The CDR3 contains 12 residues. Germline lookup yields CDR1 LNHDA and CDR2 SQIVND (reference sequence). Trimming removed 5 bases from V and 7 bases from J, with 11 bases in between. The CDR3 loop reads CASSVTGGEAFF. The CDR3 nucleotides read TGTGCCAGTAGTGTTACAGGAGGTGAAGCTTTCTTT.

The V gene is TRBV20-1, the J gene TRBJ2-7, with 7 bases matching TRBD1. From germline, CDR1 is DFQATT and CDR2 SNEGSKA (reference sequence). The CDR3 length is 13 residues. V lost 2 bases to trimming and J lost 2 bases; unmatched junction nucleotides: 3. The CDR3 here is CSARTGVAYEQYF. CDR3 nucleotide sequence: TGCAGTGCTAGAACAGGGGTGGCCTACGAGCAGTACTTC.

Only a few counts were recorded for this clonotype. The V call is TRBV20-1, the J call TRBJ2-5; D perhaps matches TRBD1 (5 bases). The V end lost 0 bases, the J end lost 2 bases, and 13 bases lay between the germline ends. This CDR3 spans 15 amino acids. CDR1 and CDR2 from the germline V gene are DFQATT and SNEGSKA (reference sequence). CDR3 residues: CSARDPTQGQETQYF. As DNA, the CDR3 is TGCAGTGCTAGAGATCCCACGCAGGGTCAAGAGACCCAGTACTTC.

About this clonotype: The junction does not match germline at one end; this may be a read error. The chain carries TRBV7-7 and TRBJ2-5; a weak D match, TRBD2 (6 bases). This CDR3 is 14 amino acids long. Per germline, CDR1 SSHAT and CDR2 FNYEAQ (reference sequence). The CDR3 DNA reads as TGTGCTAGCAGCTCTTCCGGGAGCCAAGAGGCCCAGTACTTC. It is translated as CASSSSGSQEAQYF.

The chain carries TRBV24-1 and TRBJ1-5; TRBD1 matches 10 bases. The length of the CDR3 is 16 residues. Germline values: CDR1 KGHDR, CDR2 SFDVKD. V shed 5 bases and J 3 bases; nucleotides not matched to a gene: 6. CDR3 in DNA: TGTGCCACCAGTGGTCAGGACAGGGGGGACAATCAGCCCCAGCATTTT. It encodes CATSGQDRGDNQPQHF.

This clonotype was detected only once. In DNA, the CDR3 is TGTGCCAGCAGGGCAGACAGCACCCGGGGGGGCGGGGAGCTGTTTTTT. Its translation: CASRADSTRGGGELFF. This chain uses TRBV2 with TRBJ2-2; 8 nucleotides align to TRBD2. This CDR3 has 16 amino acids. The junction had 13 bases not matched to a gene; V was cut back by 6 bases and J by 7 bases. CDR1 is SNHLY and CDR2 is FYNNEI in the germline V gene.

On this clonotype: One end of the junction is discordant with germline, which a read error may explain. This chain connects TRBV15 to TRBJ1-2; TRBD1 matches at 8 bases. CDR1 and CDR2 from the germline V gene are LNHNV and YYDKDF (reference sequence). CDR3 length equals 13 residues. The chain's CDR3 is CATGTGGDYRYTF. In DNA, the CDR3 is TGTGCCACGGGGACAGGTGGGGACTATCGCTACACCTTC.

The V gene is TRBV6-1, the J gene TRBJ1-1; 7 bases line up with TRBD1. CDR1 and CDR2 (germline): MNHNS, SASEGT. This CDR3 region has 14 residues. The V gene end was trimmed by 6 bases and the J gene end by 6 bases; junction bases not matched to a gene: 10. CDR3 residues: CASSNNNDRAEAFF. CDR3 in DNA: TGTGCCAGCAGCAACAACAACGACAGGGCTGAAGCTTTCTTT.